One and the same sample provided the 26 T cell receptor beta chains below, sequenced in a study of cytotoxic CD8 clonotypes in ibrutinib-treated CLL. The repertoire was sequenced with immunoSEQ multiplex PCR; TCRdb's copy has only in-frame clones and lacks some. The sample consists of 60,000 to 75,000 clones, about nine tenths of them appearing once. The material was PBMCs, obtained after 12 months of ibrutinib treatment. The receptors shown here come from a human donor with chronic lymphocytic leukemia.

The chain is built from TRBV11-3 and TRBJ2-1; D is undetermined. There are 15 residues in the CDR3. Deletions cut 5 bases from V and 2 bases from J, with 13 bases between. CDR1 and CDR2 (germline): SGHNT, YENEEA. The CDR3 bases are TGTGCCAGCAGCCGTGCTAAGAAGACCTACAATGAGCAGTTCTTC. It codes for CASSRAKKTYNEQFF.

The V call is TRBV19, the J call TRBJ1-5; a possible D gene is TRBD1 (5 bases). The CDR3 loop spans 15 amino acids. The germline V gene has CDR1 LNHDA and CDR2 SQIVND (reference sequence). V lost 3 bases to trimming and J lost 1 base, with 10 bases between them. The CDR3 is CASSIGAVSNQPQHF. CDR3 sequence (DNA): TGTGCCAGTAGTATTGGGGCCGTAAGCAATCAGCCCCAGCATTTT. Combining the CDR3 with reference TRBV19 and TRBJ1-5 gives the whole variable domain DGGITQSPKYLFRKEGQNVTLSCEQNLNHDAMYWYRQDPGQGLRLIYYSQIVNDFQKGDIAEGYSVSREKKESFPLTVTSAQKNPTAFYLCASSIGAVSNQPQHFGDGTRLSIL.

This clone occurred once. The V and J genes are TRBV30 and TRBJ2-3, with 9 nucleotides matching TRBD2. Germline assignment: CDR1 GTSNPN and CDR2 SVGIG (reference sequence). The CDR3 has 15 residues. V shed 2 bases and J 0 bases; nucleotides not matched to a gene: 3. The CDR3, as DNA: TGTGCCTGGAGTAAGCTAGCGGGGAGCACAGATACGCAGTATTTT. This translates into CAWSKLAGSTDTQYF.

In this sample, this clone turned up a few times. The CDR3 region has the DNA TGTGCCAGCAGCTTTCAACCTTACAATGAGCAGTTCTTC. This gives the protein CASSFQPYNEQFF. The V call is TRBV7-6, the J call TRBJ2-1; D call uncertain. Germline V gene data show CDR1 as SGHVS and CDR2 as FNYEAQ. V was clipped by 3 bases and J by 4 bases, with 7 bases between them. This CDR3 has 13 residues.

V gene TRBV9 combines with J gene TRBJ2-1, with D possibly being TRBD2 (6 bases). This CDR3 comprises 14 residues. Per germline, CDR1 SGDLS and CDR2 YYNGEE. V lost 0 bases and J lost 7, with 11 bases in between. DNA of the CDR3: TGTGCCAGCAGCGTAGCTCAAGGGAGGAATGAGCAGTTCTTC. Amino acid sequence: CASSVAQGRNEQFF.

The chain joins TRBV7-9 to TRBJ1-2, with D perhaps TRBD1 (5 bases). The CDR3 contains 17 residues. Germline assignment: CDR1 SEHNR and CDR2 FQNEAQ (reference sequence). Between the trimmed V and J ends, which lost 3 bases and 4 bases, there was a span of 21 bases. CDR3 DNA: TGTGCCAGCAGCTTTTTCCCCCCAGGGCGTAAATCCTATGGCTACACCTTC. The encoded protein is CASSFFPPGRKSYGYTF. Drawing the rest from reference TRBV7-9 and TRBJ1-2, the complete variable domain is DTGVSQNPRHKITKRGQNVTFRCDPISEHNRLYWYRQTLGQGPEFLTYFQNEAQLEKSRLLSDRFSAERPKGSFSTLEIQRTEQGDSAMYLCASSFFPPGRKSYGYTFGSGTRLTVV.

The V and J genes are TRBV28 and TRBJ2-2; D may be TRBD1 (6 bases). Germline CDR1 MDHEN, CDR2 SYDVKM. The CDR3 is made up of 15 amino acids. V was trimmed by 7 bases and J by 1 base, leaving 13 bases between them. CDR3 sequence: CASTRGGENTGELFF. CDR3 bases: TGTGCCAGCACCCGAGGGGGTGAGAACACCGGGGAGCTGTTTTTT.

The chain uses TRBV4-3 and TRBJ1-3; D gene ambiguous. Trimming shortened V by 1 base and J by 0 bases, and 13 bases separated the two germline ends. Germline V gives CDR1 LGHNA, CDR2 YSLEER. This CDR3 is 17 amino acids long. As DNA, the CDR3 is TGCGCCAGCAGCCAAGCACTAGCGCTGGACTCTGGAAACACCATATATTTT. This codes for CASSQALALDSGNTIYF.

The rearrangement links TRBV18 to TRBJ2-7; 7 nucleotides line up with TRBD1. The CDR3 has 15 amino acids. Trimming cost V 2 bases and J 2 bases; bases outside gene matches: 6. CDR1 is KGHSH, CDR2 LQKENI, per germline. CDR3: CASSPRQGFAYEQYF. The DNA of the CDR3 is TGTGCCAGCTCACCAAGACAGGGATTCGCCTACGAGCAGTACTTC.

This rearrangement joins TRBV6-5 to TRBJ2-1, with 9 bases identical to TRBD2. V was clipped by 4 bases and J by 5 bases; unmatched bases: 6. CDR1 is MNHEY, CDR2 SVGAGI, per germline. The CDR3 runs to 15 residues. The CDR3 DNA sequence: TGTGCCAGCAGTTTCAGGCGGGAGGGCCACAATGAGCAGTTCTTC. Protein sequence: CASSFRREGHNEQFF.

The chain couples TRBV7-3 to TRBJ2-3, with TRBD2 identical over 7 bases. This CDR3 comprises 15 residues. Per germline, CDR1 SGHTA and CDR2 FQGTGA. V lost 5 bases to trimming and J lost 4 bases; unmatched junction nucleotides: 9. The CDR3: CASSPSGLEADTQYF. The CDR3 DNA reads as TGTGCCAGCAGCCCTAGCGGACTAGAAGCAGATACGCAGTATTTT.

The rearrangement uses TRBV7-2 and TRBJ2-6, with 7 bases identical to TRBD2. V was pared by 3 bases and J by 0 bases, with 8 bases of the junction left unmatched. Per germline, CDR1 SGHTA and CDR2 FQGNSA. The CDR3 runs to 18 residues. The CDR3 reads CASSFRDYPSSGANVLTF. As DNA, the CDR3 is TGTGCCAGCAGCTTCCGGGACTACCCCTCCTCTGGGGCCAACGTCCTGACTTTC.

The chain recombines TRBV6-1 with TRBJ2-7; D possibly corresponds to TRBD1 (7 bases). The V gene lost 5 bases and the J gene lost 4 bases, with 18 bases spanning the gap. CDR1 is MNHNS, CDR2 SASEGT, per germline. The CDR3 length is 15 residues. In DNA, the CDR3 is TGTGCCAGCAGTTCGACGTCGACAGGGAGGTACGAGCAGTACTTC. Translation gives CASSSTSTGRYEQYF.

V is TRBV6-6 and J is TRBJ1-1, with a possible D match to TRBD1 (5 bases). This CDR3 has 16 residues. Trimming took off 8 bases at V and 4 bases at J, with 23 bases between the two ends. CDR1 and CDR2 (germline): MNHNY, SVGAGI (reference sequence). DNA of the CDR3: TGTGCCAGCGTTTCCGCGGGAGGGGCGGAACGCACTGAAGCTTTCTTT. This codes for CASVSAGGAERTEAFF.

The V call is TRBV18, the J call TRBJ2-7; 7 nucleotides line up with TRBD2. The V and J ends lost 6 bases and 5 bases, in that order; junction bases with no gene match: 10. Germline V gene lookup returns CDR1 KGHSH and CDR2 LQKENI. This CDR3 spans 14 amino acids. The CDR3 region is CASSPLGGSDEQYF. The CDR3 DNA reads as TGTGCCAGCTCTCCTCTGGGGGGGAGCGACGAGCAGTACTTC.

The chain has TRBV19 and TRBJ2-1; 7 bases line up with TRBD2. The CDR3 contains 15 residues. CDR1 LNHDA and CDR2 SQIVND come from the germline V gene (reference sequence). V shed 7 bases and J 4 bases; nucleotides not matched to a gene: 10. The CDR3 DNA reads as TGTGCCAGTAAGAGGGGAGGGAGACTATACAATGAGCAGTTCTTC. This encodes CASKRGGRLYNEQFF.

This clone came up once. The CDR3 DNA is TGCGCCAGCAGCCTCTTTAGCGGGAGACGAGATACGCAGTATTTT. This translates into CASSLFSGRRDTQYF. The rearrangement joins TRBV4-1 to TRBJ2-3, with 9 positions matching TRBD2. This CDR3 is 15 amino acids long. V gave up 4 bases and J gave up 5 bases; unmatched junction bases: 7. The V gene's germline CDR1 is MGHRA and CDR2 YSYEKL.

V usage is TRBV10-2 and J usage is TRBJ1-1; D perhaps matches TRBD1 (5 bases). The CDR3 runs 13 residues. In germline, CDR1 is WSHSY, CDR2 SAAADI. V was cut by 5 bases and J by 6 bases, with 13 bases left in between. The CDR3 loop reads CASSSFRGPEAFF. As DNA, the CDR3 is TGCGCCAGCAGTTCTTTTAGGGGACCTGAAGCTTTCTTT.

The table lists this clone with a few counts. The CDR3 sequence is CASSFQPNTGELFF. DNA of the CDR3: TGTGCCAGCAGCTTCCAACCGAACACCGGGGAGCTGTTTTTT. The chain carries TRBV7-3 and TRBJ2-2; no reliable D call. This CDR3 has 14 residues. Germline-derived CDR1 and CDR2 are SGHTA and FQGTGA. Deletions cut 3 bases from V and 0 bases from J, with 5 bases between.

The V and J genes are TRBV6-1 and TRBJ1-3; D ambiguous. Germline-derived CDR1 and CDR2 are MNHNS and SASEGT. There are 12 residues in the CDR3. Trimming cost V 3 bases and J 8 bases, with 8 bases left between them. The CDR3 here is CASSDQMHTIYF. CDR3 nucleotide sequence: TGTGCCAGCAGTGACCAGATGCACACCATATATTTT.

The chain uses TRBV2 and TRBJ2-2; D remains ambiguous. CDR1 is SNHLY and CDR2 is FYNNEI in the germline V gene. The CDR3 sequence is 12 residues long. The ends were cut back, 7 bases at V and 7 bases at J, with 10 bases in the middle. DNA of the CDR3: TGTGCCAGCAACGACGATTTCGGGGAGCTGTTTTTT. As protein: CASNDDFGELFF.

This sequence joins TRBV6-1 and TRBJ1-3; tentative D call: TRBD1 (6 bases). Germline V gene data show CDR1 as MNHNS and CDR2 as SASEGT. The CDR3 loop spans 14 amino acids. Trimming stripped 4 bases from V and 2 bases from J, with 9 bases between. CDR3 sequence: CASSGGATGNTIYF. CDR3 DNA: TGTGCCAGCAGTGGGGGGGCGACTGGAAACACCATATATTTT.

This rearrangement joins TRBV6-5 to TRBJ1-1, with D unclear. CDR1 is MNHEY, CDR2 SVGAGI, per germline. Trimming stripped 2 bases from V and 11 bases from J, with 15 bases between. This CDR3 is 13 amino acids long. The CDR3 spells CASSYPGSAVAFF. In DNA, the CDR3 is TGTGCCAGCAGTTACCCCGGGTCCGCGGTGGCTTTCTTT.

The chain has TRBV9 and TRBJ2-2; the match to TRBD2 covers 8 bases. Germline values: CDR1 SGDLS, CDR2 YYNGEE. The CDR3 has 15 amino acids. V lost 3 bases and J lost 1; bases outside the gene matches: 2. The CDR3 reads CASSASGWNTGELFF. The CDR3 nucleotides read TGTGCCAGCAGCGCTAGCGGGTGGAACACCGGGGAGCTGTTTTTT. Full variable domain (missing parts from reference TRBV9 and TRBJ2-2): DSGVTQTPKHLITATGQRVTLRCSPRSGDLSVYWYQQSLDQGLQFLIQYYNGEERAKGNILERFSAQQFPDLHSELNLSSLELGDSALYFCASSASGWNTGELFFGEGSRLTVL.

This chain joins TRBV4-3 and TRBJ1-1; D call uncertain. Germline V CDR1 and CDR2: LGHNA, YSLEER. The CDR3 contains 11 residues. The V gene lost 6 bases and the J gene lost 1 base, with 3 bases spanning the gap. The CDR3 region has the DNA TGCGCCAGCAGGGAGAACACTGAAGCTTTCTTT. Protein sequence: CASRENTEAFF.

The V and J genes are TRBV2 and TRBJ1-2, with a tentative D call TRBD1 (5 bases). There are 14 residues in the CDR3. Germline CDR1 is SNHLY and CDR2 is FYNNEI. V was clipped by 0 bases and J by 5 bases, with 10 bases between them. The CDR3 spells CASSEAQVPYGYTF. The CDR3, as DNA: TGTGCCAGCAGTGAAGCACAGGTTCCATATGGCTACACCTTC.